The 24 T cell receptor beta chains listed next were all sequenced from one sample in a study of blood T cell repertoires in COVID-19. Some clones are missing from TCRdb's copy, which holds only in-frame ones; the method was immunoSEQ multiplex PCR. The repertoire holds 250,000 or so clones, with over 75% as singletons. The sample consisted of PBMCs or T cells enriched from blood (not recorded which). Receptors were obtained from a woman aged 40-49 years who had been exposed to COVID-19.

The chain uses TRBV30 and TRBJ1-5; D perhaps matches TRBD1 (5 bases). V was clipped by 1 base and J by 6 bases, with 13 bases between them. The CDR3 extends over 14 amino acids. Germline-derived CDR1 and CDR2 are GTSNPN and SVGIG (reference sequence). The CDR3 reads CAWSATRVGQPQHF. Written as DNA, the CDR3 is TGTGCCTGGAGTGCAACCAGGGTTGGTCAGCCCCAGCATTTT.

The chain employs TRBV6-5 and TRBJ1-3; 7 bases are shared with TRBD1. CDR1 MNHEY and CDR2 SVGAGI come from the germline V gene. The CDR3 contains 13 residues. Trimming removed 10 bases from V and 6 bases from J; junction bases left unmatched: 9. CDR3 region: CATFQTGKNTIYF. CDR3 in DNA: TGTGCCACTTTCCAGACAGGGAAAAACACCATATATTTT.

The V call is TRBV19, the J call TRBJ2-3, with 9 bases identical to TRBD1. The V gene end was trimmed by 6 bases and the J gene end by 0 bases; junction bases not matched to a gene: 4. The CDR3 runs to 15 residues. Germline assignment: CDR1 LNHDA and CDR2 SQIVND (reference sequence). In nucleotides, the CDR3 is TGTGCCAGTAGGGACAGGGGTCAGAGCACAGATACGCAGTATTTT. As protein: CASRDRGQSTDTQYF.

The rearrangement links TRBV10-3 to TRBJ2-7; 9 bases line up with TRBD2. The CDR3 contains 15 residues. Germline V gene lookup returns CDR1 ENHRY and CDR2 SYGVKD. V gave up 5 bases and J gave up 4 bases; unmatched junction bases: 9. The CDR3 here is CAISKGASGAYEQYV. CDR3 nucleotide sequence: TGTGCCATCAGTAAGGGGGCTAGCGGGGCTTACGAGCAGTACGTC.

The chain has TRBV11-3 and TRBJ1-2; 8 bases are a match to TRBD1. This CDR3 comprises 14 residues. Germline V gene lookup returns CDR1 SGHNT and CDR2 YENEEA. The ends lost 1 base at V and 6 bases at J; junction bases unmatched: 4. The CDR3 sequence is CASSLGGTGHGYTF. DNA of the CDR3: TGTGCCAGCAGCTTAGGGGGGACAGGACATGGCTACACCTTC.

In its sample, this clone was seen once. The J gene is TRBJ1-6, the V gene TRBV25-1; TRBD1 might be the D (5 bases). This CDR3 spans 15 amino acids. Germline CDR1 reads MGHDK; CDR2 reads SYGVNS. V shed 6 bases and J shed 7 bases, with 16 bases lying between them. CDR3 in DNA: TGTGCCAGCAGCACAGGACCATCGGAAAATTCACCCCTCCACTTT. The encoded protein is CASSTGPSENSPLHF.

V and J are TRBV14 and TRBJ2-3; TRBD2 agrees at 14 bases. Germline CDR1 and CDR2: SGHDN and FVKESK. The CDR3 has 16 residues. Trimming took 5 bases from V and 6 from J; bases not matched to a gene: 7. In DNA, the CDR3 is TGTGCCAGCAGCGACCGGACTAGCGGGGGGCCCGATACGCAGTATTTT. As protein: CASSDRTSGGPDTQYF.

V usage is TRBV5-5 and J usage is TRBJ2-5; the D gene is possibly TRBD1 (6 bases). Trimming took off 5 bases at V and 2 bases at J, with 10 bases between the two ends. The V gene's germline CDR1 is SGHKS and CDR2 YYEKEE (reference sequence). This CDR3 comprises 13 residues. The CDR3 protein is CASSTGSQETQYF. CDR3 DNA: TGTGCCAGCAGTACAGGGAGTCAAGAGACCCAGTACTTC.

This clone was counted only a few times. The V call is TRBV29-1, the J call TRBJ2-2; D uncertain. This CDR3 contains 15 residues. Germline values: CDR1 SQVTM, CDR2 ANQGSEA. Between the trimmed V and J ends, which lost 7 bases and 1 base, there was a span of 16 bases. DNA for the CDR3: TGCAGCGCAGTGGGCCAGAAAAAGAACACCGGGGAGCTGTTTTTT. Translation gives CSAVGQKKNTGELFF.

This clone showed up just a few times. The junction departs from germline at one end; a sequencing error may be responsible. DNA for the CDR3: TGTGCTAGCAGCTTAGTAACTTGGACACATCCCTACTTC. It yields the protein CASSLVTWTHPYF. The J gene is TRBJ2-5, the V gene TRBV7-7; D possibly corresponds to TRBD1 (5 bases). The germline V gene encodes CDR1 SSHAT and CDR2 FNYEAQ (reference sequence). There are 13 residues in the CDR3.

This clone came up once. The CDR3 DNA is TGTGCCAGCAGCCTCGACCCAGGGGCGGCAGATACGCAGTATTTT. Translated: CASSLDPGAADTQYF. This chain connects TRBV5-6 to TRBJ2-3, with D maybe TRBD1 (6 bases). The germline CDR1 and CDR2 sequences are SGHDT and YYEEEE. CDR3 length: 15 amino acids. V gave up 4 bases and J gave up 4 bases, with 16 bases separating them.

In regard to this clone: One end of the junction fails to match germline, which may point to a read error. This chain links TRBV28 with TRBJ1-5; D not resolved. There are 13 residues in the CDR3. Germline values: CDR1 MDHEN, CDR2 SYDVKM. For the CDR3, the DNA is TGTGCCAGCAGTTTATTCTCGGGTCCAGCCGGGGATTTT. Amino acid sequence: CASSLFSGPAGDF.

V is TRBV9 and J is TRBJ2-1, with 12 bases lining up with TRBD2. Germline CDR1 reads SGDLS; CDR2 reads YYNGEE. Unmatched junction bases numbered 8, after V lost 4 bases and J lost 3 bases. The CDR3 sequence is 17 residues long. The DNA of the CDR3 is TGTGCCAGCAGCCTCCGACTAGCGGGGGAACTCTACAATGAGCAGTTCTTC. It encodes CASSLRLAGELYNEQFF.

The rearrangement links TRBV24-1 to TRBJ2-2, with 10 positions matching TRBD1. Germline loops: CDR1 KGHDR, CDR2 SFDVKD. Germline trimming cut 4 bases from V and 5 bases from J; bases unmatched to any gene: 6. CDR3 length: 16 residues. CDR3 sequence: CATSDEDRGRTGELFF. CDR3 coding DNA: TGTGCCACCAGTGACGAAGACAGGGGGCGGACCGGGGAGCTGTTTTTT.

The V and J genes are TRBV7-3 and TRBJ2-5; perhaps TRBD2 as D (6 bases). In germline, CDR1 is SGHTA, CDR2 FQGTGA. V lost 4 bases, J lost 5 bases, and 17 bases lay in between. The CDR3 spans 15 residues. CDR3 in amino acids: CASSSGGGKRETQYF. The CDR3 DNA sequence: TGTGCCAGCAGCTCCGGTGGGGGGAAAAGGGAGACCCAGTACTTC.

V gene TRBV12-3 or TRBV12-4 combines with J gene TRBJ2-6; no clear D. The CDR3 is made up of 13 amino acids. Trimming removed 6 bases from V and 1 base from J, with 4 bases in between. The CDR3 DNA follows: TGTGCCAGCAGGGAGTCTGGGGCCAACGTCCTGACTTTC. Its translation is CASRESGANVLTF.

J is TRBJ2-3 and V is TRBV29-1, with D perhaps matching TRBD1 (5 bases). The CDR3 is made up of 14 amino acids. The germline V and J ends were trimmed by 5 bases and 2 bases, with 14 bases remaining between them. Germline loops: CDR1 SQVTM, CDR2 ANQGSEA. This CDR3 reads CSVQGSAYTDTQYF. CDR3 in DNA: TGCAGCGTTCAGGGCAGCGCCTACACAGATACGCAGTATTTT.

The chain links TRBV29-1 to TRBJ1-4; 7 bases map to TRBD1. V trimming: 5 bases; J trimming: 8 bases; junction bases outside the gene matches: 5. The CDR3 has 12 amino acids. The germline V gene encodes CDR1 SQVTM and CDR2 ANQGSEA. The CDR3 loop reads CSVQTGVEKLFF. In DNA, the CDR3 is TGCAGCGTTCAAACAGGGGTCGAAAAACTGTTTTTT.

The V gene is TRBV27, the J gene TRBJ2-7, with 10 bases fitting TRBD2. V shed 5 bases and J 6 bases; nucleotides not matched to a gene: 10. Germline values: CDR1 MNHEY, CDR2 SMNVEV (reference sequence). CDR3 length equals 15 residues. CDR3 region: CASSLYSGGSGEQYF. CDR3 sequence (DNA): TGTGCCAGCAGTCTATATAGCGGGGGGTCCGGCGAGCAGTACTTC.

This chain uses TRBV28 with TRBJ2-2; 11 bases are a match to TRBD2. V gave up 6 bases and J gave up 7 bases; unmatched junction bases: 10. The germline V gene has CDR1 MDHEN and CDR2 SYDVKM. This CDR3 has 16 amino acids. The DNA of the CDR3 is TGTGCCAGCAGCATAACTAGCGGGGGCGAGTACGGGGAGCTGTTTTTT. Translation: CASSITSGGEYGELFF.

The chain links TRBV7-9 to TRBJ2-1, with 12 bases matching TRBD2. V was pared by 5 bases and J by 10 bases, with 9 bases of the junction left unmatched. CDR3 length: 15 amino acids. Per the germline V gene, CDR1 is SEHNR and CDR2 is FQNEAQ (reference sequence). The CDR3 DNA reads TGTGCCAGCAGCCTCGGACTAGCGGGAAGGGGGGAGCAGTTCTTC. Encoded protein: CASSLGLAGRGEQFF.

This sequence joins TRBV24-1 and TRBJ1-1, with D possibly matching TRBD1 (5 bases). V was pared by 7 bases and J by 6 bases, with 17 bases between. CDR3 length: 14 amino acids. Germline V gene data show CDR1 as KGHDR and CDR2 as SFDVKD. The CDR3 sequence is CATSDNYRSAEAFF. The CDR3 DNA is TGTGCCACCAGCGACAACTACAGGAGCGCTGAAGCTTTCTTT.

The chain carries TRBV9 and TRBJ2-3; D may be TRBD2 (7 bases). V lost 2 bases and J lost 0, with 13 bases in between. CDR1 SGDLS and CDR2 YYNGEE come from the germline V gene. The CDR3 runs 16 residues. The CDR3 reads CASSVRGGGSTDTQYF. DNA of the CDR3: TGTGCCAGCAGCGTGAGAGGGGGGGGTAGCACAGATACGCAGTATTTT.

This chain uses TRBV7-9 with TRBJ2-7, with unresolved D. The CDR3 loop spans 14 amino acids. Trimming took off 5 bases at V and 6 bases at J, with 17 bases between the two ends. The germline V gene encodes CDR1 SEHNR and CDR2 FQNEAQ (reference sequence). The CDR3 loop reads CASSIGSVRGEQYV. CDR3 DNA: TGTGCCAGCAGCATAGGGTCGGTCAGAGGCGAGCAGTACGTC.